This paragraph reports one T cell receptor (beta chain). What it binds is not known. The data were obtained in a study of a mutant IDH1 vaccine in newly diagnosed glioma. Overall study: Treated individuals were around 62% male and around 38% female, averaging roughly 38 years of age.

Method: immunoSEQ multiplex PCR; TCRdb's copy keeps in-frame clones and lacks some. This table has around 89,000 clones, about 83% appearing once. Trimming at V came to 8 bases and at J to 7 bases, leaving 13 bases not matched to a gene. From germline, CDR1 is SQVTM and CDR2 ANQGSEA. The CDR3 covers 14 residues. Regarding the study as a whole: Immune responses induced by vaccination arose in approximately 93% of the patients. There seemed to be no relation between pseudoprogression and changes in top peripheral T cell clonotypes.

The sample's time point: baseline, week 1 (first vaccination visit). Treatment indicated: pre-vaccination baseline after standard-of-care therapy. New WHO grade 3 or 4 IDH1-mutant, ATRX-lost astrocytomas were present in all donors. This sample comprised PBMCs, obtained from a glioma patient treated with radiotherapy, temozolomide or both. V and J are TRBV29-1 and TRBJ2-1; 8 nucleotides line up with TRBD2. This receptor was taken from a woman between 45 and 65 years old with glioma. CDR3 nucleotide sequence: TGCAGCTCCTCCCGGGCCGGGGGGGAGAATGAGCAGTTCTTC. Encoded protein: CSSSRAGGENEQFF.